The next 28 T cell receptor beta chains were all read from a single sample in a study of T cell changes during pregnancy in multiple sclerosis. Clones were read by immunoSEQ multiplex PCR, and TCRdb kept only the in-frame ones, dropping some. The sample lists under 100,000 clones; 90% to 95% were seen once. The sample in question was peripheral blood, obtained in the second trimester of pregnancy. The receptors shown here come from a female donor with multiple sclerosis, enrolled in a pregnancy study.

This chain joins TRBV4-3 and TRBJ2-3; possibly TRBD1 for D (7 bases). Trimming took 3 bases from V and 5 from J, leaving 15 bases between them. The CDR3 spans 15 residues. Germline V gives CDR1 LGHNA, CDR2 YSLEER. As DNA, the CDR3 is TGCGCCAGCAGCCACGGGCAGGGGGGAGTAGATACGCAGTATTTT. Translating gives CASSHGQGGVDTQYF.

The rearrangement uses TRBV18 and TRBJ2-3, with D tentatively TRBD2 (6 bases). This CDR3 has 15 amino acids. Germline assignment: CDR1 KGHSH and CDR2 LQKENI. Trimming removed 0 bases at V and 1 base at J, with 8 bases between. The CDR3 loop is CASSPPTGGTDTQYF. The CDR3 nucleotides read TGTGCCAGCTCACCACCTACGGGGGGCACAGATACGCAGTATTTT. The full variable domain, completed using reference TRBV18 and TRBJ2-3, is NAGVMQNPRHLVRRRGQEARLRCSPMKGHSHVYWYRQLPEEGLKFMVYLQKENIIDESGMPKERFSAEFPKEGPSILRIQQVVRGDSAAYFCASSPPTGGTDTQYFGPGTRLTVL.

The chain carries TRBV5-8 and TRBJ2-3, with unresolved D. V was cut by 1 base and J by 4 bases, with 10 bases left in between. Germline V gives CDR1 SGHTS, CDR2 YDEGEE. This CDR3 has 14 residues. DNA of the CDR3: TGTGCCAGCAGCTTGTCTTGGTCGGCAGATACGCAGTATTTT. This encodes CASSLSWSADTQYF.

The chain carries TRBV27 and TRBJ2-1; D perhaps matches TRBD2 (6 bases). Germline assignment: CDR1 MNHEY and CDR2 SMNVEV (reference sequence). This CDR3 has 15 residues. Trimming shortened V by 6 bases and J by 9 bases, and 21 bases separated the two germline ends. DNA of the CDR3: TGTGCCAGCAGGATGGGGGGTGGGGGGTTTAGTGAGCAGTTCTTC. It codes for CASRMGGGGFSEQFF.

The genes are TRBV7-3 and TRBJ2-5; D unresolved. Trimming took 4 bases from V and 0 from J, leaving 15 bases between them. Germline V gene sequence: CDR1 SGHTA, CDR2 FQGTGA. This CDR3 comprises 16 residues. The CDR3 region is CASSSTPTDYQETQYF. The CDR3 DNA follows: TGTGCCAGCAGCTCTACCCCCACAGATTACCAAGAGACCCAGTACTTC.

The CDR3 region has the DNA TGTGCCAGCACTTTTGGGAGGGCTGAAGCTTTCTTT. It encodes CASTFGRAEAFF. The chain combines TRBV28 with TRBJ1-1; D uncertain. Germline V gene sequence: CDR1 MDHEN, CDR2 SYDVKM. The ends were cut back, 7 bases at V and 6 bases at J, with 12 bases in the middle. The CDR3 consists of 12 residues.

The sample holds one count of this clone. The gene calls are TRBV9 and TRBJ1-2; TRBD1 aligns across 10 bases. The trim removed 0 bases at V and 3 bases at J, leaving 5 bases unmatched. The CDR3 totals 16 residues. Germline lookup yields CDR1 SGDLS and CDR2 YYNGEE. In DNA, the CDR3 is TGTGCCAGCAGCGTAGATTCGACAGGGGGCGACTATGGCTACACCTTC. Amino acids: CASSVDSTGGDYGYTF.

This clone has only a few counts. The gene calls are TRBV5-5 and TRBJ2-7; no reliable D call. V lost 2 bases, J lost 1 base, and 4 bases lay in between. Germline loops: CDR1 SGHKS, CDR2 YYEKEE (reference sequence). CDR3 length: 12 amino acids. In DNA, the CDR3 is TGTGCCAGCAGCTTACAGTCCTACGAGCAGTACTTC. This sequence encodes CASSLQSYEQYF.

This sequence joins TRBV18 and TRBJ2-5; 10 nucleotides agree with TRBD2. The V segment lost 1 base and the J segment 4 bases; nucleotides outside the gene matches: 6. CDR1 KGHSH and CDR2 LQKENI come from the germline V gene. The CDR3 is 16 amino acids. This CDR3 reads CASSPLRLAGLETQYF. CDR3 in DNA: TGTGCCAGCTCACCACTTCGACTAGCGGGTTTAGAGACCCAGTACTTC.

V gene TRBV4-1 combines with J gene TRBJ2-3, with D uncertain. The CDR3 contains 14 residues. CDR1 and CDR2 (germline): MGHRA, YSYEKL. V was pared by 8 bases and J by 2 bases, with 14 bases between. This CDR3 is CASGIGESTDTQYF. The DNA for the CDR3 is TGCGCCAGCGGCATAGGAGAGTCCACAGATACGCAGTATTTT.

This clone was recorded a few times. The rearrangement joins TRBV4-2 to TRBJ1-1; TRBD1 matches at 8 bases. CDR3 length: 12 amino acids. Germline V gene lookup returns CDR1 LGHNA and CDR2 YNFKEQ. V trimming: 3 bases; J trimming: 8 bases; junction bases outside the gene matches: 2. CDR3 coding DNA: TGTGCCAGCAGCCAGACAGGGGAGGAAGCTTTCTTT. Translation: CASSQTGEEAFF.

The table lists this clone with a count of one. The J gene is TRBJ2-7, the V gene TRBV6-1, with TRBD1 matching over 8 bases. V gave up 6 bases and J gave up 3 bases; unmatched junction bases: 7. The germline CDR1 and CDR2 sequences are MNHNS and SASEGT. The CDR3 sequence is 14 residues long. The CDR3 is CASRTKDRVYEQYF. The CDR3 nucleotides read TGTGCCAGCAGAACTAAGGACAGGGTCTACGAGCAGTACTTC.

This chain joins TRBV15 and TRBJ1-4, with 11 bases fitting TRBD1. J lost 6 bases, V lost 3 bases, and 0 bases had no gene match. CDR3 length: 14 residues. Germline loops: CDR1 LNHNV, CDR2 YYDKDF (reference sequence). The CDR3 here is CATSRDRGHEKLFF. CDR3 nucleotide sequence: TGTGCCACCAGCAGGGACAGGGGGCATGAAAAACTGTTTTTT.

The chain combines TRBV4-2 with TRBJ2-2, with D unclear. Trimming left V 1 base short and J 1 base short, with 13 bases between. The CDR3 is 17 amino acids. Germline V gene sequence: CDR1 LGHNA, CDR2 YNFKEQ. CDR3 region: CASSQARPVWNTGELFF. DNA for the CDR3: TGTGCCAGCAGCCAAGCCAGGCCGGTGTGGAACACCGGGGAGCTGTTTTTT.

This chain links TRBV27 with TRBJ2-7; possible D gene TRBD2, 7 bases. The CDR3 totals 16 residues. Germline values: CDR1 MNHEY, CDR2 SMNVEV (reference sequence). V lost 4 bases and J 3 bases, leaving 19 bases between the germline ends. The DNA of the CDR3 is TGTGCCAGCAGTTCCCTAGGGGGGGAGAGGGGCTACGAGCAGTACTTC. It codes for CASSSLGGERGYEQYF.

The V call is TRBV19, the J call TRBJ1-1; perhaps TRBD1 as D (6 bases). Germline CDR1 is LNHDA and CDR2 is SQIVND (reference sequence). V gave up 5 bases and J gave up 2 bases, with 12 bases separating them. There are 14 residues in the CDR3. The CDR3 DNA sequence: TGTGCCAGTAGTCCCGGGACACCAAACACTGAAGCTTTCTTT. It encodes CASSPGTPNTEAFF.

V and J are TRBV7-8 and TRBJ1-5, with D tentatively TRBD1 (6 bases). Germline values: CDR1 SGHVS, CDR2 FQNEAQ. V shed 5 bases and J shed 4 bases, with 9 bases lying between them. The CDR3 runs 13 residues. The CDR3 sequence is CASSVQGNQPQHF. The CDR3 nucleotides read TGTGCCAGCAGCGTACAGGGTAATCAGCCCCAGCATTTT.

CDR3 in amino acids: CASSEGTVRHTEAFF. CDR3 coding DNA: TGCGCCAGCAGTGAGGGGACAGTGAGGCACACTGAAGCTTTCTTT. The chain is built from TRBV10-1 and TRBJ1-1; 7 bases match TRBD1. This CDR3 spans 15 amino acids. Germline trimming cut 2 bases from V and 3 bases from J; bases unmatched to any gene: 6. CDR1 and CDR2 (germline): WNHNN, SYGVQD (reference sequence).

J is TRBJ1-5 and V is TRBV6-1; D gene unclear. The V end was cut by 2 bases, the J end by 2 bases, with 10 bases between. The CDR3 is made up of 15 amino acids. Germline loops: CDR1 MNHNS, CDR2 SASEGT. CDR3 sequence: CASSESEGGNQPQHF. In DNA form, the CDR3 reads TGTGCCAGCAGTGAATCGGAGGGAGGCAATCAGCCCCAGCATTTT.

The genes are TRBV19 and TRBJ1-1; perhaps TRBD1 as D (6 bases). Germline values: CDR1 LNHDA, CDR2 SQIVND (reference sequence). This CDR3 has 14 amino acids. Trimming cost V 5 bases and J 3 bases, with 13 bases left between them. For the CDR3, the DNA is TGTGCCAGTAGTCCGGGAGGGGGATACACTGAAGCTTTCTTT. Amino acids: CASSPGGGYTEAFF.

The chain uses TRBV7-7 and TRBJ1-2; no reliable D call. CDR3 length: 16 residues. Trimming stripped 1 base from V and 8 bases from J, with 20 bases between. Germline lookup yields CDR1 SSHAT and CDR2 FNYEAQ (reference sequence). CDR3 coding DNA: TGTGCCAGCAGCTTAGGTTGGCTTCTCAGGAAAGGCGGCTACACCTTC. Its protein product is CASSLGWLLRKGGYTF.

The rearrangement links TRBV7-9 to TRBJ2-1; 8 nucleotides agree with TRBD2. Germline V gives CDR1 SEHNR, CDR2 FQNEAQ (reference sequence). With 4 bases clipped from V and 0 bases from J, the junction kept 5 bases outside the gene matches. This CDR3 contains 16 residues. In DNA form, the CDR3 reads TGTGCCAGCAGCTCGAAGCGGGAGAGCTCCTACAATGAGCAGTTCTTC. This sequence encodes CASSSKRESSYNEQFF.

Notes on this clone: At one boundary the junction diverges from the germline segment, which might be a read error. The rearrangement links TRBV4-1 to TRBJ1-2; D is uncertain. The CDR3 is 14 residues long. Germline V gene lookup returns CDR1 MGHRA and CDR2 YSYEKL. The CDR3 is CASSQVEDSPLGSF. The DNA for the CDR3 is TGCGCCAGCAGCCAAGTTGAAGACTCCCCGCTTGGCTCCTTC.

V gene TRBV10-3 combines with J gene TRBJ2-5; 7 positions match TRBD1. Looked up from germline, CDR1 is ENHRY and CDR2 is SYGVKD. V lost 4 bases and J lost 0; bases outside the gene matches: 5. The CDR3 length is 15 residues. DNA of the CDR3: TGTGCCATCAGTGCCCTGGACAGGCACCAAGAGACCCAGTACTTC. It specifies CAISALDRHQETQYF.

The V and J genes are TRBV19 and TRBJ1-1, with no clear D. This CDR3 contains 13 residues. CDR1 is LNHDA and CDR2 is SQIVND in the germline V gene (reference sequence). Deletions cut 9 bases from V and 4 bases from J, with 15 bases between. The CDR3 nucleotides read TGTGCCAGCCGCCTCGCGGGGATCACTGAAGCTTTCTTT. It specifies CASRLAGITEAFF.

The V gene is TRBV30, the J gene TRBJ1-2; no definite D call. This CDR3 is 14 amino acids long. V was pared by 2 bases and J by 6 bases, with 16 bases between. Germline-derived CDR1 and CDR2 are GTSNPN and SVGIG (reference sequence). For the CDR3, the DNA is TGTGCCTGGAGTAAGTTAAAGAACAGCCATGGCTACACCTTC. It encodes CAWSKLKNSHGYTF.

V and J are TRBV9 and TRBJ1-2, with 9 positions matching TRBD1. This CDR3 is built from 16 residues. The V gene's germline CDR1 is SGDLS and CDR2 YYNGEE. V lost 4 bases to trimming and J lost 5 bases; unmatched junction nucleotides: 12. Here the CDR3 reads CASSIRTGGEGYGYTF. In DNA, the CDR3 is TGTGCCAGCAGCATCAGAACAGGGGGCGAAGGATATGGCTACACCTTC.

In this sample, this clone turned up a few times. The chain recombines TRBV15 with TRBJ1-1; D gene ambiguous. This CDR3 contains 14 residues. Germline assignment: CDR1 LNHNV and CDR2 YYDKDF (reference sequence). V lost 1 base and J 5 bases, leaving 11 bases between the germline ends. CDR3: CATSRAGTATEAFF. The CDR3 bases are TGTGCCACCAGCAGAGCAGGCACGGCGACTGAAGCTTTCTTT.